This T cell receptor (beta chain) is from a study of molecular identifiers for immune sequencing clone quantification. CDR1 and CDR2 from the germline V gene are SEHNR and FQNEAQ (reference sequence). This CDR3 contains 15 residues. The V segment lost 4 bases and the J segment 8 bases; nucleotides outside the gene matches: 8. TCRdb re-analysed the PCR reads in MiXCR, keeping a single row per CDR3 protein. The sample carries around 43,000 distinct CDR3 sequences, 15% to 20% recorded once. This clonotype was detected ten times or more. The chain couples TRBV7-9 to TRBJ2-3, with 11 positions matching TRBD2. Sequencing was performed on naive CD8+ T cells from blood, with Jurkat cell RNA spiked in. Subset in this sample: FACS-sorted CD8+CD4-CCR7+CD45RA+ naive T cells. This sequence was found in a human donor in good health. Some libraries in this study had Jurkat cell RNA spiked in. In DNA, the CDR3 is TGTGCCAGCAGCTCTCCACTAGCGGGGGCCCGTACGCAGTATTTT. Translating it yields CASSSPLAGARTQYF. Drawing the rest from reference TRBV7-9 and TRBJ2-3, the complete variable domain is DTGVSQNPRHKITKRGQNVTFRCDPISEHNRLYWYRQTLGQGPEFLTYFQNEAQLEKSRLLSDRFSAERPKGSFSTLEIQRTEQGDSAMYLCASSSPLAGARTQYFGPGTRLTVL.